This T cell receptor (beta chain) stems from a study of early T cells in non-severe SARS-CoV-2 infection. Study in general: The chains were unpaired, and the sequenced material was bulk RNA from unsorted whole blood. Study results and limitations: VDJdb-based annotation leaned toward anti-spike CD8 responses and missed private and CD4 specificities.

This clonotype turned up a few times. Antigen specificity is unknown. CDR1 SEHNR and CDR2 FQNEAQ come from the germline V gene (reference sequence). The V end was cut by 2 bases, the J end by 4 bases, with 13 bases between. The CDR3 runs 15 residues. Individual cDNA molecules were tagged with unique molecular identifiers, the study reported. In TCRdb, the 5' RACE reads were re-called with MiXCR into one record per CDR3 protein. The table records 65,000 to 95,000 distinct CDR3 sequences, around 9.9% of them present only once. The source is an adult who was a healthcare worker with PCR-confirmed SARS-CoV-2 infection or an uninfected control (not recorded which). This chain connects TRBV7-9 to TRBJ2-3; the D gene is possibly TRBD2 (5 bases). Sequencing was performed on whole blood. DNA for the CDR3: TGTGCCAGCAGCTTACCCCTAGCACGATCAGATACGCAGTATTTT. This sequence encodes CASSLPLARSDTQYF.